The present entry profiles one T cell receptor (beta chain) with its context. As yet, its antigen is unknown. These data originate in a study of shared clonotypes between healthy human individuals. General observations from the study: The researchers took only blood, and tissue repertoires probably look different.

The junction had 7 bases not matched to a gene; V was cut back by 0 bases and J by 0 bases. Looked up from germline, CDR1 is LGHNA and CDR2 is YSLEER. The CDR3 contains 17 residues. Authors' analysis steps: ImmunoSEQ output lacked quality scores and full-length reads, limiting matched filtering. Sequencing used immunoSEQ multiplex PCR; TCRdb keeps in-frame clones, though not all of them. V and J calls and clone size are as listed in that table; D and trimming were resolved from the DNA. Altogether about 1.9 million clones are present, approximately 92% being singletons, with the ten largest covering around 1.8%. It was CD45RO-negative cells, positively selected for CCR7, that made up naive CD8 cells, with terminally differentiated effector memory CD45RA+ cells excluded.

Sequences were obtained from naive CD8+ T cells from PBMCs. This rearrangement joins TRBV4-3 to TRBJ2-7; TRBD2 aligns across 8 bases. This TCR came from a young man in good health. Some clones in this sample may be carry-over from other donors' samples. The CDR3 spells CASSQDIQRESSYEQYF. CDR3 coding DNA: TGCGCCAGCAGCCAAGATATTCAGCGGGAGTCCTCCTACGAGCAGTACTTC.